A single sample gave rise to the 13 T cell receptor beta chains below, sequenced in a study of blood T cell repertoires in COVID-19 (dated by TCRdb to about 2020). Preparation of the library involved the immunoSEQ multiplex PCR assay. TCRdb retrieved this table from immuneACCESS and kept in-frame rearrangements only. Not all clones are present; in checked studies, unresolved V genes account for under half, and no reason is known for the remainder. Recorded for this sample are approximately 470,000 clones; roughly 88% of them occurred a single time. The ten largest make up more than 3% of the sample. The sample was peripheral blood. Source of these receptors: a human donor in a cohort sampled during active COVID-19.

The chain's CDR3 is CAISLDSGETQYF. The CDR3 DNA sequence: TGTGCCATCAGTCTAGATTCCGGAGAGACCCAGTACTTC. This chain uses TRBV10-3 with TRBJ2-5; D is undetermined. There are 13 residues in the CDR3. Germline values: CDR1 ENHRY, CDR2 SYGVKD. The V end lost 5 bases, the J end lost 4 bases, and 11 bases lay between the germline ends.

This clone occurred a few times. CDR3 in amino acids: CASSFNRGGDTQYF. CDR3 DNA: TGTGCCAGCAGTTTCAACAGGGGTGGTGATACGCAGTATTTT. The chain recombines TRBV27 with TRBJ2-3, with TRBD1 identical over 7 bases. This CDR3 has 14 amino acids. Trimming removed 3 bases from V and 6 bases from J; junction bases left unmatched: 6. Germline V CDR1 and CDR2: MNHEY, SMNVEV (reference sequence).

The CDR3 DNA is TGTGCCAGCAGCGTAGGGGGGACTAACTCCTACGAGCAGTACTTC. Translation: CASSVGGTNSYEQYF. The chain links TRBV9 to TRBJ2-7; 7 bases map to TRBD2. Trimming took 0 bases from V and 0 from J; bases not matched to a gene: 3. The germline V gene encodes CDR1 SGDLS and CDR2 YYNGEE. CDR3 length: 15 residues.

The chain has TRBV28 and TRBJ2-7; TRBD2 matches 13 bases. CDR1 and CDR2 from the germline V gene are MDHEN and SYDVKM. This CDR3 has 18 residues. The CDR3 DNA reads as TGTGCTATCGCCGGGACGGGACTAGCGGGAACCCGCTTCTACGAGCAGTACTTC. Translating gives CAIAGTGLAGTRFYEQYF.

The chain carries TRBV6-5 and TRBJ1-1, with 9 bases aligning to TRBD1. V dropped 5 bases and J dropped 3; count of bases not matched to a gene: 7. The CDR3 is made up of 15 amino acids. Germline values: CDR1 MNHEY, CDR2 SVGAGI. In DNA form, the CDR3 reads TGTGCCAGCAGTCCACGGGACAGGGCCTACACTGAAGCTTTCTTT. As protein: CASSPRDRAYTEAFF.

The chain is built from TRBV28 and TRBJ2-3, with TRBD2 identical over 10 bases. This CDR3 has 17 amino acids. V was clipped by 2 bases and J by 1 base; unmatched bases: 6. CDR1 is MDHEN and CDR2 is SYDVKM in the germline V gene. CDR3 sequence: CASSLVPGTSGTDTQYF. The CDR3 bases are TGTGCCAGCAGTTTAGTTCCCGGGACTAGCGGCACAGATACGCAGTATTTT.

The chain carries TRBV7-3 and TRBJ1-2, with 11 bases aligning to TRBD1. The CDR3 has 16 residues. Germline V gene lookup returns CDR1 SGHTA and CDR2 FQGTGA. The ends lost 5 bases at V and 4 bases at J; junction bases unmatched: 9. CDR3 in DNA: TGTGCCAGCAGCGCTCCGGACAGGGGGCCGGTCTATGGCTACACCTTC. Translated, it gives CASSAPDRGPVYGYTF.

The V call is TRBV12-3 or TRBV12-4, the J call TRBJ1-1; no reliable D call. V lost 1 base to trimming and J lost 11 bases, with 11 bases between them. The CDR3 totals 12 residues. The DNA for the CDR3 is TGTGCCAGCAGTTTAGTAGACACCGTGGCTTTCTTT. It codes for CASSLVDTVAFF.

J is TRBJ1-5 and V is TRBV4-3; D is uncertain. Trimming removed 0 bases at V and 4 bases at J, with 4 bases between. The CDR3 runs to 13 residues. Germline V lookup: CDR1 LGHNA, CDR2 YSLEER. The CDR3 DNA reads TGCGCCAGCAGCCAAGATTATAATCAGCCCCAGCATTTT. Residues: CASSQDYNQPQHF.

The chain recombines TRBV27 with TRBJ2-3, with a tentative D call TRBD2 (5 bases). CDR1 is MNHEY, CDR2 SMNVEV, per germline (reference sequence). This CDR3 region has 14 residues. Trimming took 3 bases from V and 5 from J, leaving 12 bases between them. The CDR3 DNA reads TGTGCCAGCAGTTTCCGGACTGCCTTAGATACGCAGTATTTT. Translating it yields CASSFRTALDTQYF.

In DNA form, the CDR3 reads TGTGCCAGCAGTGTGGACAGGCCGTATAATTCACCCCTCCACTTT. It specifies CASSVDRPYNSPLHF. V is TRBV2 and J is TRBJ1-6; 7 bases align to TRBD1. The germline gives CDR1 SNHLY, CDR2 FYNNEI. CDR3 length equals 15 residues. Trimming removed 4 bases from V and 4 bases from J; junction bases left unmatched: 4.

The chain couples TRBV9 to TRBJ2-3, with 9 bases fitting TRBD2. With V trimmed by 4 bases and J by 6 bases, 15 bases remained unmatched. Germline V gene data show CDR1 as SGDLS and CDR2 as YYNGEE. This CDR3 region has 17 residues. CDR3: CASSTSPSSGTRDTQYF. In DNA form, the CDR3 reads TGTGCCAGCAGCACCTCCCCCTCTAGCGGGACGAGGGATACGCAGTATTTT.

This rearrangement joins TRBV2 to TRBJ1-5; D is ambiguous. There are 13 residues in the CDR3. V dropped 1 base and J dropped 3 bases, with 4 bases sitting between them. Germline values: CDR1 SNHLY, CDR2 FYNNEI. The CDR3 DNA is TGTGCCAGCAGTGAAGACTTCAATCAGCCCCAGCATTTT. Protein: CASSEDFNQPQHF.